The 23 T cell receptor beta chains reported below all come from one sample, sequenced in a study of Ad26.COV2.S vaccination and SARS-CoV-2 variants. The treatment: around 19 received Ad26.COV2.S at low or high dose, single or two shots; about five received placebo; per-sample allocation not given. Day 63 after the first injection of vaccine or placebo was the sampling time. Libraries were prepared by immunoSEQ multiplex PCR; TCRdb keeps only in-frame clonotypes and omits some of them. The table has approximately 450,000 clones, around 90% seen once. Sequencing was performed on peripheral blood, taken in a trial of Ad26.COV2.S vaccine versus placebo. The receptors come from a person aged 18-60 years who received the Ad26.COV2.S COVID-19 vaccine or a placebo.

The V gene is TRBV7-9, the J gene TRBJ2-7; TRBD2 might be the D (6 bases). Germline assignment: CDR1 SEHNR and CDR2 FQNEAQ (reference sequence). The CDR3 totals 18 residues. V lost 0 bases and J lost 2, with 20 bases in between. The CDR3 here is CASSLALGAGTYPYEQYF. DNA of the CDR3: TGTGCCAGCAGCTTAGCGCTCGGAGCCGGGACTTACCCCTACGAGCAGTACTTC.

This sequence joins TRBV5-1 and TRBJ2-3, with TRBD2 as a possible D gene (5 bases). The ends were cut back, 1 base at V and 3 bases at J, with 12 bases in the middle. Looked up from germline, CDR1 is SGHRS and CDR2 is YFSETQ. The CDR3 extends over 15 amino acids. Here the CDR3 DNA reads TGCGCCAGCAGCTTGCAACGAACTAGGACAGATACGCAGTATTTT. This codes for CASSLQRTRTDTQYF.

The rearrangement uses TRBV4-1 and TRBJ2-1; 8 nucleotides align to TRBD2. Germline V gene sequence: CDR1 MGHRA, CDR2 YSYEKL. The CDR3 runs to 17 residues. The V gene end was trimmed by 0 bases and the J gene end by 8 bases; junction bases not matched to a gene: 12. As DNA, the CDR3 is TGCGCCAGCAGCCAAGATTTTGGGAGCGGGAGTTTCGATGAGCAGTTCTTC. Amino acid sequence: CASSQDFGSGSFDEQFF.

This chain connects TRBV19 to TRBJ2-7; TRBD2 aligns across 8 bases. Trimming at V came to 5 bases and at J to 2 bases, leaving 11 bases not matched to a gene. Germline CDR1 and CDR2: LNHDA and SQIVND (reference sequence). The CDR3 contains 16 residues. DNA of the CDR3: TGTGCCAGTAGTTACGGGGGTAGCGGGACTCCCTACGAGCAGTACTTC. As protein: CASSYGGSGTPYEQYF. The variable domain in full, with the rest retrieved from reference TRBV19 and TRBJ2-7, is DGGITQSPKYLFRKEGQNVTLSCEQNLNHDAMYWYRQDPGQGLRLIYYSQIVNDFQKGDIAEGYSVSREKKESFPLTVTSAQKNPTAFYLCASSYGGSGTPYEQYFGPGTRLTVT.

The V gene is TRBV19, the J gene TRBJ2-2, with D perhaps being TRBD1 or TRBD2 (5 bases each). The germline V gene has CDR1 LNHDA and CDR2 SQIVND (reference sequence). The CDR3 extends over 14 amino acids. Trimming removed 5 bases at V and 5 bases at J, with 12 bases between. The CDR3 loop reads CASSYGALTGELFF. In DNA form, the CDR3 reads TGTGCCAGTAGTTACGGGGCGCTGACCGGGGAGCTGTTTTTT.

V and J are TRBV6-2 or TRBV6-3 and TRBJ2-1, with D perhaps TRBD2 (5 bases). Germline-derived CDR1 and CDR2 are MNHEY and SVGEGT. Trimming shortened V by 4 bases and J by 3 bases, and 10 bases separated the two germline ends. This CDR3 contains 14 residues. CDR3 sequence (DNA): TGTGCCAGCAGTTCCGGGGATCTCTACAATGAGCAGTTCTTC. This codes for CASSSGDLYNEQFF.

The rearrangement links TRBV27 to TRBJ2-1; 8 nucleotides line up with TRBD2. The CDR3 covers 14 residues. Germline V gene lookup returns CDR1 MNHEY and CDR2 SMNVEV (reference sequence). V was clipped by 7 bases and J by 7 bases; unmatched bases: 9. This CDR3 is CASTHSGTRNEQFF. Here the CDR3 DNA reads TGTGCCAGCACCCACTCGGGGACTAGAAATGAGCAGTTCTTC.

The chain recombines TRBV5-8 with TRBJ2-7; the match to TRBD1 covers 7 bases. Germline CDR1 and CDR2: SGHTS and YDEGEE. The trim removed 2 bases at V and 5 bases at J, leaving 7 bases unmatched. This CDR3 contains 14 residues. The CDR3 loop reads CASSFRDSRHEQYF. The CDR3 DNA reads TGTGCCAGCAGCTTTCGGGACAGTCGCCACGAGCAGTACTTC. Full variable domain (remainder filled in from reference TRBV5-8 and TRBJ2-7): EAGVTQSPTHLIKTRGQQATLRCSPISGHTSVYWYQQALGLGLQFLLWYDEGEERNRGNFPPRFSGRQFPNYSSELNVNALELEDSALYLCASSFRDSRHEQYFGPGTRLTVT.

The V call is TRBV3-1 (or the pseudogene TRBV3-2), the J call TRBJ2-1, with TRBD1 as a possible D gene (6 bases). From germline, CDR1 is LGHDT and CDR2 YNNKEL (reference sequence). The CDR3 is 15 amino acids. V dropped 4 bases and J dropped 4 bases, with 14 bases sitting between them. CDR3 nucleotide sequence: TGTGCCAGCAGCCCCCTAAGGGGGAGTTACAATGAGCAGTTCTTC. Translating it yields CASSPLRGSYNEQFF.

This chain connects TRBV4-1 to TRBJ2-3, with TRBD2 identical over 15 bases. Per germline, CDR1 MGHRA and CDR2 YSYEKL. This CDR3 contains 20 residues. Losses at the gene ends were 0 bases for V and 0 bases for J; bases not matched to a gene: 7. CDR3 region: CASSQEGTSGRYSSTDTQYF. Written as DNA, the CDR3 is TGCGCCAGCAGCCAAGAGGGGACTAGCGGGAGGTACTCCAGCACAGATACGCAGTATTTT.

V usage is TRBV6-2 or TRBV6-3 and J usage is TRBJ1-5; weak D call: TRBD1 (6 bases). CDR3 size: 14 residues. Germline values: CDR1 MNHEY, CDR2 SVGEGT. The germline V and J ends were trimmed by 2 bases and 6 bases, with 11 bases remaining between them. The CDR3 sequence: CASSYTGSPQPQHF. CDR3 nucleotides: TGTGCCAGCAGTTACACAGGGTCCCCTCAGCCCCAGCATTTT.

DNA of the CDR3: TGTGCCAGCAGAGCGGACGGTTCCTACGAGCAGTACTTC. Translated, it gives CASRADGSYEQYF. The chain links TRBV7-2 to TRBJ2-7; a weak D match, TRBD2 (5 bases). CDR1 and CDR2 from the germline V gene are SGHTA and FQGNSA. Trimming removed 6 bases from V and 1 base from J, with 10 bases in between. The CDR3 contains 13 residues.

This clone was seen a handful of times. J is TRBJ1-5 and V is TRBV4-1; D gene uncertain. V was clipped by 1 base and J by 0 bases, with 13 bases between them. CDR1 MGHRA and CDR2 YSYEKL come from the germline V gene. The CDR3 covers 17 residues. In nucleotides, the CDR3 is TGCGCCAGCAGCCAAGTCTCGCCGCATTATAGCAATCAGCCCCAGCATTTT. Translating gives CASSQVSPHYSNQPQHF.

The chain carries TRBV12-3 or TRBV12-4 and TRBJ2-7; D remains unclear. V lost 4 bases, J lost 5 bases, and 6 bases lay in between. The CDR3 extends over 11 amino acids. The CDR3 bases are TGTGCCAGCAGTTCTATCCACGAGCAGTACTTC. It is translated as CASSSIHEQYF.

V usage is TRBV7-2 and J usage is TRBJ1-2, with D possibly TRBD1 on 5 matching bases. Trimming cost V 2 bases and J 4 bases, with 11 bases left between them. Germline assignment: CDR1 SGHTA and CDR2 FQGNSA. CDR3 length equals 14 residues. CDR3 nucleotides: TGTGCCAGCAGCTTATTCAGGGTCGGCTATGGCTACACCTTC. Translating gives CASSLFRVGYGYTF.

The rearrangement joins TRBV30 to TRBJ1-1; no firm D call. The CDR3 contains 13 residues. Trimming took off 0 bases at V and 7 bases at J, with 12 bases between the two ends. Germline V lookup: CDR1 GTSNPN, CDR2 SVGIG (reference sequence). The CDR3 nucleotides read TGTGCCTGGAGTGTGGCCGCTGGATATGAAGCTTTCTTT. It translates to CAWSVAAGYEAFF.

J is TRBJ1-5 and V is TRBV7-2, with 12 bases identical to TRBD1. The CDR3 runs to 15 residues. CDR1 and CDR2 (germline): SGHTA, FQGNSA. The ends lost 5 bases at V and 6 bases at J; junction bases unmatched: 5. CDR3 DNA: TGTGCCAGCAGCAAGGGACAGGGGGCAGGTCAGCCCCAGCATTTT. It codes for CASSKGQGAGQPQHF. Combining the CDR3 with reference TRBV7-2 and TRBJ1-5 gives the whole variable domain GAGVSQSPSNKVTEKGKDVELRCDPISGHTALYWYRQSLGQGLEFLIYFQGNSAPDKSGLPSDRFSAERTGGSVSTLTIQRTQQEDSAVYLCASSKGQGAGQPQHFGDGTRLSIL.

For this clone: Other DNA sequences within the sample encode an identical CDR3. The chain uses TRBV4-3 and TRBJ2-2, with D possibly being TRBD1 or TRBD2 (5 bases each). The CDR3 contains 13 residues. Trimming left V 1 base short and J 7 bases short, with 7 bases between. Per the germline V gene, CDR1 is LGHNA and CDR2 is YSLEER. The chain's CDR3 is CASSQVRGGELFF. The CDR3 region has the DNA TGCGCCAGCAGCCAAGTGAGGGGCGGGGAGCTGTTTTTT.

This chain connects TRBV5-1 to TRBJ2-3, with D perhaps TRBD2 (5 bases). Germline loops: CDR1 SGHRS, CDR2 YFSETQ. Between the trimmed V and J ends, which lost 0 bases and 4 bases, there was a span of 18 bases. The CDR3 covers 17 residues. CDR3 nucleotide sequence: TGCGCCAGCAGCTTGGGCGATACTAGGCCCCTCGCAGATACGCAGTATTTT. Its protein is CASSLGDTRPLADTQYF.

The rearrangement joins TRBV29-1 to TRBJ2-7; D uncertain. Trimming took 3 bases from V and 2 from J, leaving 8 bases between them. This CDR3 spans 12 amino acids. Germline CDR1 and CDR2: SQVTM and ANQGSEA. The CDR3 region has the DNA TGCAGCGTTGAGTCGGCTACCTACGAGCAGTACTTC. Encoded protein: CSVESATYEQYF.

This chain joins TRBV7-3 and TRBJ2-1, with 10 nucleotides matching TRBD2. Trimming took 2 bases from V and 5 from J; bases not matched to a gene: 9. Germline loops: CDR1 SGHTA, CDR2 FQGTGA. The CDR3 totals 17 residues. CDR3 DNA: TGTGCCAGCAGCTTACTACCTATAGCGGGAGGCCACAATGAGCAGTTCTTC. Protein: CASSLLPIAGGHNEQFF.

The chain carries TRBV18 and TRBJ2-1, with D perhaps TRBD1 (5 bases). Germline-derived CDR1 and CDR2 are KGHSH and LQKENI. Trimming removed 1 base from V and 6 bases from J, with 13 bases in between. The CDR3 covers 15 residues. CDR3 nucleotides: TGTGCCAGCTCACCACTTGGACAAGCAATCAATGAGCAGTTCTTC. Its translation: CASSPLGQAINEQFF.

The chain has TRBV5-6 and TRBJ2-1; 7 positions agree with TRBD2. V was pared by 2 bases and J by 6 bases, with 14 bases of the junction left unmatched. Germline V gene sequence: CDR1 SGHDT, CDR2 YYEEEE. CDR3 size: 17 residues. The CDR3 here is CASSLGMLRLASNEQFF. The CDR3 DNA reads TGTGCCAGCAGCTTAGGGATGCTCCGACTAGCTTCCAATGAGCAGTTCTTC. The full variable domain, in which reference TRBV5-6 and TRBJ2-1 provide the parts outside the CDR3, is DAGVTQSPTHLIKTRGQQVTLRCSPKSGHDTVSWYQQALGQGPQFIFQYYEEEERQRGNFPDRFSGHQFPNYSSELNVNALLLGDSALYLCASSLGMLRLASNEQFFGPGTRLTVL.